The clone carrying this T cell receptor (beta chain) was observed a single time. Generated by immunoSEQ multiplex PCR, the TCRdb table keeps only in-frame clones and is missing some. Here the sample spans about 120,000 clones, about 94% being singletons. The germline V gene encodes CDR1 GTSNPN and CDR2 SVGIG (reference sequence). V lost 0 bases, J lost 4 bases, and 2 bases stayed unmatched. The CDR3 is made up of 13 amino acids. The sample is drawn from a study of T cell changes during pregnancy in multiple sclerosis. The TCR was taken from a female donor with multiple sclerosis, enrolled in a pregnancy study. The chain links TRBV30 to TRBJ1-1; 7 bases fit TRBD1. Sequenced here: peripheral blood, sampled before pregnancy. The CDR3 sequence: CAWSVGGPTEAFF. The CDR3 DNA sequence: TGTGCCTGGAGTGTAGGGGGCCCCACTGAAGCTTTCTTT. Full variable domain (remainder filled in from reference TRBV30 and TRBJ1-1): SQTIHQWPATLVQPVGSPLSLECTVEGTSNPNLYWYRQAAGRGLQLLFYSVGIGQISSEVPQNLSASRPQDRQFILSSKKLLLSDSGFYLCAWSVGGPTEAFFGQGTRLTVV.